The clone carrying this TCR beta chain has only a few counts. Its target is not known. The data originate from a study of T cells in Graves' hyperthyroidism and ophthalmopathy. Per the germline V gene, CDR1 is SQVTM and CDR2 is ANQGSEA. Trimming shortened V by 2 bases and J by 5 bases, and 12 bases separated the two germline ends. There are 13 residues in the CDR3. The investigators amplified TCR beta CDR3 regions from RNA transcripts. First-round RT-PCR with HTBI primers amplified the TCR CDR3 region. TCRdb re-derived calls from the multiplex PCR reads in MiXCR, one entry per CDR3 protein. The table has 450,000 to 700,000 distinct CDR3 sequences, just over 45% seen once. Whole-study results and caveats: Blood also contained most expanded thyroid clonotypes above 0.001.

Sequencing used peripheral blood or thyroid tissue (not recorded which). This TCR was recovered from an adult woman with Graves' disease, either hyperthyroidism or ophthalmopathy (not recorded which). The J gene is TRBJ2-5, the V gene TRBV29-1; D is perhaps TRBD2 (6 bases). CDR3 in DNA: TGCAGCGTTGAATATCAACGGGGGGAGACCCAGTACTTC. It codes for CSVEYQRGETQYF.